These 23 T cell receptor beta chains were all obtained from the same sample, sequenced in a study of T cells in Graves' hyperthyroidism and ophthalmopathy. Amplified regions were TCR beta CDR3 sequences from RNA transcripts. The HTBI primer set drove a first-round RT-PCR of the TCR CDR3. TCRdb recomputed calls from the multiplex PCR reads with MiXCR, one row per CDR3 protein. The sample contains under 550,000 distinct CDR3 sequences, roughly 13% of which appear only once. Sequencing was carried out using blood. Receptor source: a young woman with Graves' hyperthyroidism.

This clonotype was detected many times. CDR3 residues: CASSTAGSSGANVLTF. Here the CDR3 DNA reads TGTGCCAGCAGTACAGCGGGGAGCTCTGGGGCCAACGTCCTGACTTTC. The rearrangement links TRBV2 to TRBJ2-6, with TRBD2 matching 7 bases. The CDR3 covers 16 residues. V lost 5 bases and J lost 0; bases outside the gene matches: 4. Germline CDR1 SNHLY, CDR2 FYNNEI.

This clonotype showed up many times. CDR3 loop: CASEGQGSYNEQFF. CDR3 DNA sequence: TGTGCCAGCGAGGGACAGGGGTCCTACAATGAGCAGTTCTTC. This chain links TRBV12-3 or TRBV12-4 with TRBJ2-1, with TRBD1 matching 10 bases. V shed 8 bases and J 1 base; nucleotides not matched to a gene: 2. CDR3 length equals 14 residues.

There are a few counts of this clonotype. This chain connects TRBV20-1 to TRBJ2-4; 8 nucleotides match TRBD2. CDR3 length: 15 residues. V shed 4 bases, J shed 6 bases, and the junction held 11 bases outside the gene matches. Looked up from germline, CDR1 is DFQATT and CDR2 is SNEGSKA (reference sequence). In DNA form, the CDR3 reads TGCAGTGCTAACCCCCCTAGTAGCGGGATAAACATTCAGTACTTC. It encodes CSANPPSSGINIQYF.

This clonotype occurred many times. The V and J genes are TRBV20-1 and TRBJ2-3; 12 bases match TRBD2. V gave up 1 base and J gave up 4 bases; unmatched junction bases: 3. Per the germline V gene, CDR1 is DFQATT and CDR2 is SNEGSKA (reference sequence). The CDR3 is made up of 15 amino acids. CDR3 sequence: CSARGLAGGPDTQYF. CDR3 bases: TGCAGTGCTAGAGGGCTAGCGGGAGGGCCAGATACGCAGTATTTT.

This chain uses TRBV4-3 with TRBJ1-5; D call uncertain. Germline CDR1 and CDR2: LGHNA and YSLEER. The V end lost 0 bases, the J end lost 6 bases, and 12 bases lay between the germline ends. This CDR3 is 15 amino acids long. The DNA for the CDR3 is TGCGCCAGCAGCCAAGATCTAGGGCGAGGTCAGCCCCAGCATTTT. It is translated as CASSQDLGRGQPQHF.

At least ten counts were recorded for this clonotype. The chain is built from TRBV12-3 or TRBV12-4 and TRBJ2-1; 10 bases align to TRBD2. V was clipped by 3 bases and J by 7 bases; unmatched bases: 15. This CDR3 is built from 18 residues. The CDR3 reads CASSFGGSGGGLRNEQFF. DNA of the CDR3: TGTGCCAGCAGTTTCGGAGGGAGCGGGGGGGGCCTTAGAAATGAGCAGTTCTTC.

This clonotype was detected many times. This rearrangement joins TRBV3-1 to TRBJ1-4; D remains unclear. The CDR3 is made up of 12 amino acids. Trimming removed 0 bases from V and 8 bases from J, with 4 bases in between. The germline gives CDR1 LGHDT, CDR2 YNNKEL (reference sequence). The CDR3 DNA reads as TGTGCCAGCAGCCAAGAGGGAGAAAAACTGTTTTTT. Residues: CASSQEGEKLFF.

This clonotype was seen many times. This chain links TRBV6-1 with TRBJ1-6, with a weak D call TRBD1 (6 bases). Germline V gene data show CDR1 as MNHNS and CDR2 as SASEGT. The CDR3 contains 15 residues. V shed 7 bases and J shed 8 bases, with 18 bases lying between them. The CDR3, as DNA: TGTGCCAGCACCAAAACAGGGTTTGGGGATTCACCCCTCCACTTT. Amino acids: CASTKTGFGDSPLHF.

This chain uses TRBV15 with TRBJ2-7; unclear D gene. V lost 0 bases, J lost 1 base, and 7 bases lay in between. The V gene's germline CDR1 is LNHNV and CDR2 YYDKDF (reference sequence). The CDR3 has 14 amino acids. The CDR3 here is CATSRDRASYEQYF. CDR3 DNA sequence: TGTGCCACCAGCAGAGACAGAGCGTCCTACGAGCAGTACTTC.

This clonotype appeared many times. V gene TRBV27 combines with J gene TRBJ2-7; the D gene is possibly TRBD2 (6 bases). The V end was cut by 5 bases, the J end by 0 bases, with 11 bases between. The CDR3 covers 14 residues. Germline V gene data show CDR1 as MNHEY and CDR2 as SMNVEV (reference sequence). The DNA of the CDR3 is TGTGCCAGCAGTCTAGCGACAGACTCCTACGAGCAGTACTTC. This codes for CASSLATDSYEQYF.

This clonotype was seen ten or more times. The gene calls are TRBV11-2 and TRBJ2-1; D gene unclear. This CDR3 is built from 13 residues. Between the trimmed V and J ends, which lost 0 bases and 9 bases, there was a span of 9 bases. Looked up from germline, CDR1 is SGHAT and CDR2 is FQNNGV. CDR3 DNA sequence: TGTGCCAGCAGCTTAGATTTCCTCGCTGAGCAGTTCTTC. It yields the protein CASSLDFLAEQFF.

This clonotype was seen many times. V and J are TRBV6-1 and TRBJ1-1; tentative D call: TRBD1 (5 bases). There are 15 residues in the CDR3. CDR1 MNHNS and CDR2 SASEGT come from the germline V gene. V was trimmed by 4 bases and J by 4 bases, leaving 16 bases between them. The CDR3 sequence is CASSVNRRLGTEAFF. CDR3 in DNA: TGTGCCAGCAGTGTTAACAGGAGGTTGGGCACTGAAGCTTTCTTT.

This clonotype has just a few counts. One base away lies a much larger clone, so this may be a sequencing read error. The CDR3 is CASSSTGIGVNEQFF. The CDR3 DNA reads as TGTGCCAGCTCATCAACAGGGATTGGGGTCAATGAGCAGTTCTTC. The rearrangement uses TRBV18 and TRBJ2-1, with D perhaps matching TRBD1 (6 bases). Trimming removed 5 bases from V and 6 bases from J, with 17 bases in between. CDR3 size: 15 residues. CDR1 and CDR2 from the germline V gene are KGHSH and LQKENI.

This clonotype was counted at least ten times. The V call is TRBV6-1, the J call TRBJ2-3; possible D gene TRBD1, 5 bases. The CDR3 length is 12 residues. V lost 6 bases and J 5 bases, leaving 9 bases between the germline ends. Germline V gene sequence: CDR1 MNHNS, CDR2 SASEGT. CDR3 region: CASSRQGDTQYF. The DNA of the CDR3 is TGTGCCAGCAGCCGCCAGGGAGATACGCAGTATTTT.

The J gene is TRBJ1-2, the V gene TRBV18; 8 bases fit TRBD1. Germline V lookup: CDR1 KGHSH, CDR2 LQKENI. V lost 3 bases, J lost 2 bases, and 8 bases stayed unmatched. The CDR3 is 16 residues long. The CDR3 sequence is CASSPSDRVSNYGYTF. CDR3 DNA sequence: TGTGCCAGCTCACCCTCGGACAGGGTTTCGAACTATGGCTACACCTTC.

This clonotype appeared a few times. This rearrangement joins TRBV15 to TRBJ2-5, with 16 bases identical to TRBD2. This CDR3 is 19 amino acids long. CDR1 and CDR2 (germline): LNHNV, YYDKDF (reference sequence). J gave up 5 bases and V 0 bases, and 9 bases lay outside the gene matches. The CDR3 sequence: CATSRDGGTSGRAMETQYF. The DNA for the CDR3 is TGTGCCACCAGCAGAGACGGGGGGACTAGCGGGAGGGCCATGGAGACCCAGTACTTC.

This clonotype came up a few times. V and J are TRBV6-4 and TRBJ2-3; 10 bases are shared with TRBD2. The CDR3 is 15 amino acids. The trim removed 4 bases at V and 2 bases at J, leaving 3 bases unmatched. CDR1 and CDR2 (germline): MRHNA, SNTAGT. As DNA, the CDR3 is TGTGCCAGCAGTGCAGCGGGAGGGATCACAGATACGCAGTATTTT. It encodes CASSAAGGITDTQYF.

This chain links TRBV6-1 with TRBJ2-7; D gene unclear. The CDR3 contains 14 residues. Germline V gene data show CDR1 as MNHNS and CDR2 as SASEGT. V was cut by 1 base and J by 6 bases, with 13 bases left in between. The CDR3 sequence: CASSEGSIFAEQYF. CDR3 in DNA: TGTGCCAGCAGTGAAGGCAGTATCTTTGCCGAGCAGTACTTC.

This clonotype appeared once. The rearrangement joins TRBV4-3 to TRBJ2-2; a possible D gene is TRBD2 (5 bases). Germline lookup yields CDR1 LGHNA and CDR2 YSLEER. The CDR3 consists of 17 residues. The V gene lost 0 bases and the J gene lost 6 bases, with 17 bases spanning the gap. In nucleotides, the CDR3 is TGCGCCAGCAGCCAAGAATCCACGGGATCTTTGGCCGGGGAGCTGTTTTTT. Protein: CASSQESTGSLAGELFF.

V usage is TRBV7-9 and J usage is TRBJ2-7; the match to TRBD2 covers 12 bases. The CDR3 extends over 16 amino acids. Germline V gene lookup returns CDR1 SEHNR and CDR2 FQNEAQ (reference sequence). Germline trimming cut 5 bases from V and 8 bases from J; bases unmatched to any gene: 13. In DNA, the CDR3 is TGTGCCAGCAGCACCCCCGGACTAGCGGGGCTTTCACAGCAGTACTTC. Its protein product is CASSTPGLAGLSQQYF. Full variable domain (outside the CDR3, taken from reference TRBV7-9 and TRBJ2-7): DTGVSQNPRHKITKRGQNVTFRCDPISEHNRLYWYRQTLGQGPEFLTYFQNEAQLEKSRLLSDRFSAERPKGSFSTLEIQRTEQGDSAMYLCASSTPGLAGLSQQYFGPGTRLTVT.

This clonotype was seen repeatedly, ten times or more. The J gene is TRBJ2-1, the V gene TRBV6-2 or TRBV6-3; 9 positions agree with TRBD1. The CDR3 totals 12 residues. The ends lost 7 bases at V and 10 bases at J; junction bases unmatched: 5. Germline CDR1 and CDR2: MNHEY and SVGEGT. The CDR3 loop reads CASTETGGEQFF. For the CDR3, the DNA is TGTGCCAGCACCGAAACAGGGGGCGAGCAGTTCTTC.

This clonotype was seen ten or more times. This chain connects TRBV27 to TRBJ2-5; TRBD2 matches at 8 bases. The V gene end was trimmed by 3 bases and the J gene end by 9 bases; junction bases not matched to a gene: 9. CDR3 length: 14 residues. Germline assignment: CDR1 MNHEY and CDR2 SMNVEV (reference sequence). DNA for the CDR3: TGTGCCAGCAGTTTGGGGACTAGGCAAGGTGCCCAGTACTTC. This gives the protein CASSLGTRQGAQYF.

There are many counts of this clonotype. Here the CDR3 DNA reads TGTGCCAGCAGCCCGACTAGCGGGGCTTCCTACAATGAGCAGTTCTTC. Translating it yields CASSPTSGASYNEQFF. V and J are TRBV28 and TRBJ2-1; 11 nucleotides match TRBD2. CDR3 length equals 16 residues. With 6 bases clipped from V and 1 base from J, the junction kept 5 bases outside the gene matches. Germline V CDR1 and CDR2: MDHEN, SYDVKM.